Each of the 5 T cell receptor beta chains below was sequenced from the same sample in a study of shared clonotypes between healthy human individuals. Clones were read by immunoSEQ multiplex PCR, and TCRdb kept only the in-frame ones, dropping some. The sample has 2 million to 2.5 million clones; 85% to 95% are singletons. Naive CD8 isolation took CD45RO-negative cells positively selected for CCR7 and excluded terminally differentiated effector memory CD45RA+ cells. The sequencing input was naive CD8+ T cells sorted from blood. These receptors came from a man between 18 and 29 years old in good health.

This rearrangement joins TRBV11-2 to TRBJ1-3; D gene uncertain. This CDR3 is 15 amino acids long. V was pared by 1 base and J by 3 bases, with 10 bases between. Germline CDR1 and CDR2: SGHAT and FQNNGV. The CDR3 DNA reads TGTGCCAGCAGCTTAGGACGGTCGCGTGGAAACACCATATATTTT. It encodes CASSLGRSRGNTIYF.

Remarks on this clone: The same CDR3 arises from other DNA sequences in this sample as well. The chain is built from TRBV19 and TRBJ2-7; no definite D call. CDR1 LNHDA and CDR2 SQIVND come from the germline V gene (reference sequence). V lost 2 bases and J lost 3, with 8 bases in between. This CDR3 has 13 amino acids. The CDR3 sequence is CASSISAVYEQYF. As DNA, the CDR3 is TGTGCCAGTAGTATAAGTGCCGTCTACGAGCAGTACTTC.

The chain has TRBV11-3 and TRBJ2-6; the D is unclear. The V gene's germline CDR1 is SGHNT and CDR2 YENEEA. V dropped 3 bases and J dropped 0 bases, with 15 bases sitting between them. The length of the CDR3 is 18 residues. CDR3 amino acids: CASSFLGSLSSGANVLTF. The CDR3 DNA follows: TGTGCCAGCAGCTTTTTGGGCAGCCTCTCCTCTGGGGCCAACGTCCTGACTTTC.

The V gene is TRBV6-1, the J gene TRBJ1-1; the match to TRBD1 covers 7 bases. V lost 3 bases to trimming and J lost 4 bases; unmatched junction nucleotides: 5. Germline-derived CDR1 and CDR2 are MNHNS and SASEGT. The CDR3 runs to 14 residues. As DNA, the CDR3 is TGTGCCAGCAGTGATAAACAGGGGATCACTGAAGCTTTCTTT. Translated, it gives CASSDKQGITEAFF.

Turning to this clone: Other DNA sequences from this sample encode an identical CDR3 as well. V and J are TRBV5-6 and TRBJ2-7, with no clear D. CDR1 is SGHDT, CDR2 YYEEEE, per germline. Trimming took off 0 bases at V and 2 bases at J, with 9 bases between the two ends. CDR3 length: 14 amino acids. For the CDR3, the DNA is TGTGCCAGCAGCTTGGGGACGTCAACCTACGAGCAGTACTTC. It yields the protein CASSLGTSTYEQYF.